Following are 8 T cell receptor beta chains from one sample sequenced in a study of CD8+ T cells in alopecia areata. Treatment here: oral pan-JAK inhibitor, 5-10 mg twice daily. Extraction and reverse transcription of RNA yielded cDNA as the sequencing template. Clones were sequenced by immunoSEQ multiplex PCR, and TCRdb holds only the in-frame ones, with some missing. Among 80,000 to 95,000 clones, around 40% were seen once, and the ten largest hold 18%. This specimen consisted of CD8+ T cells sorted from blood, obtained at week 24, from a patient treated with tofacitinib. The receptors come from a human donor with alopecia areata.

The chain couples TRBV4-1 to TRBJ2-3; D gene ambiguous. The V end was cut by 3 bases, the J end by 0 bases, with 13 bases between. The CDR3 is 16 amino acids. Per the germline V gene, CDR1 is MGHRA and CDR2 is YSYEKL. The CDR3 region has the DNA TGCGCCAGCAGCCATGCGTCTGGCGATAGCACAGATACGCAGTATTTT. It encodes CASSHASGDSTDTQYF.

V gene TRBV25-1 combines with J gene TRBJ2-1, with D possibly being TRBD2 (5 bases). CDR3 size: 14 residues. The germline CDR1 and CDR2 sequences are MGHDK and SYGVNS. Between the trimmed V and J ends, which lost 6 bases and 9 bases, there was a span of 18 bases. CDR3 in amino acids: CASSYTEGWSEQFF. The CDR3 region has the DNA TGTGCCAGCAGCTACACTGAGGGCTGGAGTGAGCAGTTCTTC.

The table lists this clone with a few counts. The chain recombines TRBV29-1 with TRBJ2-2; D gene uncertain. The CDR3 spans 12 residues. CDR1 is SQVTM, CDR2 ANQGSEA, per germline. V lost 4 bases and J lost 5, with 8 bases in between. CDR3 in DNA: TGCAGCGTTGTGGTAGAGACCGGGGAGCTGTTTTTT. Its protein is CSVVVETGELFF.

This clone was seen just once. The V and J genes are TRBV7-2 and TRBJ2-4; TRBD1 matches 8 bases. V lost 5 bases, J lost 2 bases, and 8 bases stayed unmatched. Germline CDR1 and CDR2: SGHTA and FQGNSA. The CDR3 runs 16 residues. The CDR3 sequence is CASSALQGASKNIQYF. The CDR3 DNA sequence: TGTGCCAGCAGCGCGCTGCAGGGGGCCTCCAAAAACATTCAGTACTTC. Looking up the rest from reference TRBV7-2 and TRBJ2-4 gives the full variable domain: GAGVSQSPSNKVTEKGKDVELRCDPISGHTALYWYRQSLGQGLEFLIYFQGNSAPDKSGLPSDRFSAERTGGSVSTLTIQRTQQEDSAVYLCASSALQGASKNIQYFGAGTRLSVL.

This clone was recorded a few times. The chain couples TRBV27 to TRBJ2-2, with TRBD2 as a possible D gene (6 bases). The CDR3 is made up of 16 amino acids. Germline CDR1 and CDR2: MNHEY and SMNVEV (reference sequence). The V end was cut by 6 bases, the J end by 0 bases, with 14 bases between. CDR3 DNA sequence: TGTGCCAGCAGCCCCGGGGCTAGCGCGAACACCGGGGAGCTGTTTTTT. It is translated as CASSPGASANTGELFF.

The rearrangement uses TRBV28 and TRBJ2-1; TRBD2 might be the D (5 bases). This CDR3 is 16 amino acids long. CDR1 is MDHEN, CDR2 SYDVKM, per germline. Trimming cost V 6 bases and J 0 bases, with 15 bases left between them. Written as DNA, the CDR3 is TGTGCCAGCAGCCGCCCAGCGCGGGTCTCCTACAATGAGCAGTTCTTC. This translates into CASSRPARVSYNEQFF.

This clone has a count of ten or more. The chain employs TRBV6-4 and TRBJ1-1; D not certain. Germline V lookup: CDR1 MRHNA, CDR2 SNTAGT. Trimming left V 5 bases short and J 1 base short, with 11 bases between. The CDR3 spans 14 residues. The chain's CDR3 is CASSSSSENTEAFF. The CDR3 DNA is TGTGCCAGCAGTTCCTCATCTGAGAACACTGAAGCTTTCTTT.

V is TRBV29-1 and J is TRBJ2-7; 11 bases line up with TRBD2. CDR3 length: 15 amino acids. Germline V gene lookup returns CDR1 SQVTM and CDR2 ANQGSEA. Trimming at V came to 2 bases and at J to 2 bases, leaving 5 bases not matched to a gene. CDR3 residues: CSVEIVSGGAYEQYF. CDR3 DNA sequence: TGCAGCGTTGAAATAGTTAGCGGGGGGGCCTACGAGCAGTACTTC.